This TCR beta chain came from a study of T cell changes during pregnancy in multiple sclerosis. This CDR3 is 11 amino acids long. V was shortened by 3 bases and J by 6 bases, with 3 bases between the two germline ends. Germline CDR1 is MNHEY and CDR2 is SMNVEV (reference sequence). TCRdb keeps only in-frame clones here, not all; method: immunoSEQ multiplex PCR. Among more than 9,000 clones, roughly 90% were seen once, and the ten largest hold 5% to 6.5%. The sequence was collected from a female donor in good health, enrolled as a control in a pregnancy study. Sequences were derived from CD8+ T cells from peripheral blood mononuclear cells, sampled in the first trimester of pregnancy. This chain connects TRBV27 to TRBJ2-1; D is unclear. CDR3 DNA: TGTGCCAGCAGTTTCGGCAATGAGCAGTTCTTC. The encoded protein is CASSFGNEQFF.